A selection of T cell receptor beta chains follows, all from one sample in a study of T cells after yellow fever vaccination. MiXCR, applied by TCRdb to the 5' RACE reads, yields one record per CDR3 protein. The sample includes a few hundred thousand distinct CDR3 sequences, about 15% of them seen just once. Sequenced here: PBMCs, sampled 4 to 6 days after the first yellow fever vaccination. Receptor source: a man younger than 35 who received the YFV17D yellow fever vaccine. Both conserved end residues are part of each CDR3. The D gene is left open where the match is weak. Clone size, where shown, is once, few, many, or a class for clones that have expanded.

cdr3_aa cdr3_nt j_call v_call d_call clone_size
CAWRPYTSRTEAFF TGTGCCTGGAGACCCTACACATCCCGTACTGAAGCTTTCTTT TRBJ1-1 TRBV30 NA few
CASSFWSQVVLETQYF TGTGCCAGCAGCTTCTGGTCCCAGGTAGTTTTGGAGACCCAGTACTTC TRBJ2-5 TRBV5-6 NA NA
CASTSGPYNEQFF TGTGCCAGCACTAGCGGTCCCTACAATGAGCAGTTCTTC TRBJ2-1 TRBV12-3/TRBV12-4 TRBD2 many
CASSLGGGPPEQYF TGTGCCAGCAGCTTAGGGGGGGGGCCTCCCGAGCAGTACTTC TRBJ2-7 TRBV7-2 NA NA
CASSQPQGGETQYF TGTGCCAGCAGCCAACCCCAGGGGGGGGAGACCCAGTACTTC TRBJ2-5 TRBV3-1 NA few
CASSPGTGLINEQFF TGTGCCAGCAGTCCCGGGACAGGGCTTATCAATGAGCAGTTCTTC TRBJ2-1 TRBV12-3/TRBV12-4 TRBD1 NA
CSAISTRVQPQHF TGCAGTGCTATATCGACAAGGGTGCAGCCCCAGCATTTT TRBJ1-5 TRBV20-1 NA NA
CASRGGIGSANEKLFF TGTGCCAGCAGAGGGGGGATCGGGTCGGCTAATGAAAAACTGTTTTTT TRBJ1-4 TRBV12-3/TRBV12-4 NA NA
CSVGQETQYF TGCAGCGTTGGCCAAGAGACCCAGTACTTC TRBJ2-5 TRBV29-1 NA many
CASRGGSGGASETQYF TGTGCCAGCAGAGGCGGTAGCGGGGGGGCCTCAGAGACCCAGTACTTC TRBJ2-5 TRBV27 TRBD2 few
CSARTRWASNEQFF TGCAGTGCTAGGACTCGGTGGGCTAGCAATGAGCAGTTCTTC TRBJ2-1 TRBV20-1 NA NA
CASSLDREDDEQFF TGTGCCAGCAGCCTCGACAGGGAGGATGACGAGCAGTTCTTC TRBJ2-1 TRBV9 NA NA
CASSMTSGGAGELFF TGTGCCAGCAGCATGACTAGCGGGGGGGCCGGGGAGCTGTTTTTT TRBJ2-2 TRBV7-2 TRBD2 few
CASSSPGQGARPSYNEQFF TGTGCCAGCAGCTCCCCCGGGCAGGGGGCGAGGCCCTCCTACAATGAGCAGTTCTTC TRBJ2-1 TRBV5-6 TRBD1 few
CASSFGRTQLYNEQFF TGCGCCAGCAGCTTTGGGAGGACCCAGCTATACAATGAGCAGTTCTTC TRBJ2-1 TRBV5-1 NA NA
CASSQERAPFRGEQFF TGTGCCAGCAGCCAAGAGCGGGCCCCATTTAGGGGTGAGCAGTTCTTC TRBJ2-1 TRBV3-1 NA NA
CASSWGGADTEAFF TGCGCCAGCAGCTGGGGAGGAGCGGACACTGAAGCTTTCTTT TRBJ1-1 TRBV5-1 NA few
CASSLGQINNEQFF TGCGCCAGCAGCTTGGGCCAGATTAACAATGAGCAGTTCTTC TRBJ2-1 TRBV5-1 NA many
CASSTGQGSTDTQYF TGTGCCAGCAGTACCGGACAAGGAAGCACAGATACGCAGTATTTT TRBJ2-3 TRBV7-9 NA many
CASSKDRGETQYF TGTGCCAGCAGCAAGGACAGGGGGGAGACCCAGTACTTC TRBJ2-5 TRBV28 TRBD1 few
CATSKQDPWAEQYF TGTGCCACCTCCAAGCAGGACCCTTGGGCCGAGCAGTACTTC TRBJ2-7 TRBV3-1 NA NA
CSARGQGPYNEQFF TGCAGTGCCCGCGGGCAGGGTCCCTACAATGAGCAGTTCTTC TRBJ2-1 TRBV20-1 NA NA
CASSLKGQFGGNTIYF TGTGCCAGCAGCTTAAAGGGGCAGTTTGGCGGAAACACCATATATTTT TRBJ1-3 TRBV7-3 NA NA
CSARTSGALSYEQYF TGCAGTGCTAGAACTAGCGGGGCCCTCTCCTACGAGCAGTACTTC TRBJ2-7 TRBV20-1 TRBD2 few
CASSTERGRDEQFF TGCGCCAGCAGCACGGAACGAGGGAGGGATGAGCAGTTCTTC TRBJ2-1 TRBV4-3 TRBD2 few
CSARNSDTQYF TGCAGCGCCCGAAACTCAGATACGCAGTATTTT TRBJ2-3 TRBV29-1 NA few
CASSQEASTETQYF TGTGCCAGCAGCCAAGAAGCTAGCACAGAGACCCAGTACTTC TRBJ2-5 TRBV4-2 NA NA
CASSQVGQGAQPQHF TGCGCCAGCAGCCAAGTGGGACAGGGGGCTCAGCCCCAGCATTTT TRBJ1-5 TRBV4-1 TRBD1 NA
CASSQVQRNTIYF TGCGCCAGCAGCCAAGTACAGCGGAACACCATATATTTT TRBJ1-3 TRBV4-1 NA few